Listed below are T cell receptor beta chains from one sample, sequenced in a study of human T cells and chemical hapten exposure. TCRdb reanalysed the RACE reads using MiXCR and keeps one entry per CDR3 protein. This table has about 93,000 distinct CDR3 sequences, around 8.8% appearing once. The sequenced material came from whole blood. These TCRs come from a female donor in good health. Some clones in this sample may be carry-over from other donors' samples. The CDR3 runs from the conserved cysteine through the conserved F or W. A D gene is named only where the DNA matches it firmly. The size field is filled for only some rows; it gives once, few, many or a size class.

V gene	clone size	J gene	D gene	CDR3 protein	CDR3 DNA
TRBV6-2/TRBV6-3	.	TRBJ1-5	.	CASSYDRHNQPQHF	TGTGCCAGCAGTTACGACAGGCACAATCAGCCCCAGCATTTT
TRBV29-1	many	TRBJ2-1	.	CSVVGEQFF	TGCAGCGTCGTAGGTGAGCAGTTCTTC
TRBV2	few	TRBJ1-1	.	CASSRQVMNTEAFF	TGTGCCAGCAGTCGACAGGTAATGAACACTGAAGCTTTCTTT
TRBV19	few	TRBJ1-4	TRBD1	CASREGQAINEKLFF	TGTGCCAGTAGGGAGGGACAGGCCATTAATGAAAAACTGTTTTTT
TRBV20-1	few	TRBJ2-1	.	CSARDPFGLDDNEQFF	TGCAGTGCTAGAGATCCCTTTGGTCTGGATGACAATGAGCAGTTCTTC
TRBV29-1	.	TRBJ1-1	.	CSVDVKGEAFF	TGCAGCGTTGATGTGAAGGGGGAAGCTTTCTTT
TRBV2	many	TRBJ2-4	TRBD2	CASTLDSGRGSIQYF	TGTGCCAGTACTCTAGATAGCGGGAGAGGTAGCATTCAGTACTTC
TRBV7-3	many	TRBJ2-1	TRBD2	CASSLGLAGGNEQFF	TGTGCCAGCAGCTTAGGTCTAGCGGGAGGGAATGAGCAGTTCTTC
TRBV5-1	.	TRBJ2-3	TRBD2	CASSLASGDTDTQYF	TGCGCCAGCAGCTTGGCTAGCGGGGACACAGATACGCAGTATTTT
TRBV6-1	few	TRBJ2-3	.	CASSEHIPGITDTQYF	TGTGCCAGCAGTGAACACATACCCGGAATCACAGATACGCAGTATTTT
TRBV6-5	many	TRBJ1-1	TRBD1	CASRRRLGGQGTEAFF	TGTGCCAGCAGGAGGAGGCTAGGGGGACAGGGGACTGAAGCTTTCTTT
TRBV15	.	TRBJ2-1	.	CATRVGNEQFF	TGTGCCACCAGAGTGGGCAATGAGCAGTTCTTC
TRBV20-1	few	TRBJ2-7	TRBD2	CSAGIGTSGSYEQYF	TGCAGTGCTGGAATTGGGACTAGCGGGAGTTACGAGCAGTACTTC
TRBV7-2	many	TRBJ2-7	TRBD2	CASSLEGGGTSGIYEQYF	TGTGCCAGCAGCTTAGAAGGAGGCGGGACTAGCGGGATTTACGAGCAGTACTTC
TRBV27	.	TRBJ1-2	TRBD1	CASSLSGQGIYGYTF	TGTGCCAGCAGTTTATCGGGACAGGGAATCTATGGCTACACCTTC
TRBV19	.	TRBJ2-2	.	CASSVYGRLGGELFF	TGTGCCAGTAGTGTATACGGGAGACTGGGCGGGGAGCTGTTTTTT
TRBV5-5	.	TRBJ1-5	.	CASSLGSGNQPQHF	TGTGCCAGCAGCTTAGGGTCGGGCAATCAGCCCCAGCATTTT
TRBV3-1	few	TRBJ2-6	.	CASKGNLGANVLTF	TGTGCCAGCAAAGGGAACTTAGGGGCCAACGTCCTGACTTTC
TRBV25-1	many	TRBJ1-2	.	CASSLTVNYGYTF	TGTGCCAGCAGCCTAACAGTTAACTATGGCTACACCTTC
TRBV28	few	TRBJ2-7	.	CASSSRRLRESF	TGTGCCAGCAGCTCCCGGCGTCTGCGGGAATCCTTC
TRBV23-1	.	TRBJ1-5	.	CAGSWGGRREPQHF	TGCGCCGGGTCCTGGGGGGGCCGGCGGGAGCCCCAGCATTTT
TRBV6-2/TRBV6-3	many	TRBJ2-7	.	CASTPGKGYEQYF	TGTGCCAGCACTCCAGGGAAAGGATACGAGCAGTACTTC
TRBV14	.	TRBJ2-3	.	CASSQLENTDTQYF	TGTGCCAGCAGCCAACTGGAAAACACAGATACGCAGTATTTT
TRBV12-3/TRBV12-4	.	TRBJ2-3	TRBD2	CASRGTSGSSDTQYF	TGTGCCAGCAGGGGGACTAGCGGGAGCTCAGATACGCAGTATTTT
TRBV28	.	TRBJ1-6	.	CASSPPQNSPLHF	TGTGCCAGCAGTCCACCACAGAATTCACCCCTCCACTTT
TRBV2	many	TRBJ1-2	.	CASGKDRGGYTF	TGTGCCAGCGGGAAGGACAGAGGCGGCTACACCTTC
TRBV7-9	few	TRBJ2-1	TRBD2	CASSYSGRPKQFF	TGTGCCAGCAGCTATAGCGGGAGGCCAAAGCAGTTCTTC
TRBV30	.	TRBJ1-5	TRBD1	CAWSHQDRDAGAQHF	TGTGCCTGGAGTCACCAGGACAGGGACGCAGGGGCCCAGCATTTT
TRBV6-2/TRBV6-3	few	TRBJ2-1	.	CASSRRREDEQFF	TGTGCCAGCAGTAGAAGGAGGGAGGATGAGCAGTTCTTC
TRBV4-1	many	TRBJ2-3	.	CASSQGGGRTDTQYF	TGCGCCAGCAGCCAAGGAGGGGGGAGGACAGATACGCAGTATTTT
TRBV5-6	few	TRBJ2-5	.	CASRSETLRETQYF	TGTGCCAGCAGATCGGAAACTTTACGGGAGACCCAGTACTTC
TRBV20-1	many	TRBJ2-7	TRBD1	CSARDSEQGVKVYEQYF	TGCAGTGCTAGAGATTCTGAACAGGGGGTGAAAGTTTACGAGCAGTACTTC
TRBV28	many	TRBJ2-5	.	CASSLTGSETQYF	TGTGCCAGCAGTCTCACAGGGTCAGAGACCCAGTACTTC
TRBV6-5	few	TRBJ2-5	.	CASSWGSIGGETQYF	TGTGCCAGCAGTTGGGGTTCAATAGGCGGAGAGACCCAGTACTTC
TRBV2	few	TRBJ1-5	.	CASTRGGVLGQPQHF	TGTGCCAGCACTAGGGGGGGCGTTCTTGGTCAGCCCCAGCATTTT
TRBV30	.	TRBJ2-1	TRBD2	CAWSTWTSGNEQFF	TGTGCCTGGAGTACTTGGACTAGCGGCAATGAGCAGTTCTTC
TRBV4-3	.	TRBJ2-1	TRBD1	CASSPQGARVAVYNEQFF	TGCGCCAGCAGCCCACAGGGGGCGAGAGTAGCGGTCTACAATGAGCAGTTCTTC
TRBV2	many	TRBJ1-1	.	CASRRRGLAMKYTEAFF	TGTGCCAGCAGACGCAGGGGACTGGCGATGAAGTACACTGAAGCTTTCTTT
TRBV7-3	few	TRBJ2-1	.	CASSLELNYNEQFF	TGTGCCAGCAGCTTGGAACTAAACTACAATGAGCAGTTCTTC
TRBV18	few	TRBJ1-5	.	CVSSPGREGQPQHF	TGTGTCAGCTCACCAGGGAGGGAGGGTCAGCCCCAGCATTTT
TRBV29-1	many	TRBJ2-5	TRBD1	CSVVRTGGWGETQYF	TGCAGCGTTGTAAGGACAGGGGGCTGGGGAGAGACCCAGTACTTC
TRBV29-1	few	TRBJ2-1	TRBD2	CSVKISGRISEQFF	TGCAGCGTTAAGATTAGCGGGAGGATCAGTGAGCAGTTCTTC
TRBV2	few	TRBJ1-1	.	CASKVNTEAFF	TGTGCCAGCAAGGTGAACACTGAAGCTTTCTTT
TRBV5-1	few	TRBJ2-5	.	CASSLVGGTSETQYF	TGCGCCAGCAGCTTGGTGGGGGGAACATCAGAGACCCAGTACTTC
TRBV7-9	few	TRBJ1-2	.	CASSPGHLYGYTF	TGTGCCAGCAGCCCGGGACACCTCTATGGCTACACCTTC
TRBV28	.	TRBJ2-7	TRBD1	CASSLRTGAYEQYF	TGTGCCAGCAGTTTGAGGACAGGTGCCTACGAGCAGTACTTC
TRBV6-2/TRBV6-3	.	TRBJ2-5	.	CASSHRAGREGKTQYF	TGTGCCAGCAGCCATCGGGCGGGTCGGGAAGGAAAGACCCAGTACTTC
TRBV9	few	TRBJ2-1	TRBD2	CASSEGGGRSYNEQFF	TGTGCCAGCAGCGAAGGCGGGGGGAGGTCCTACAATGAGCAGTTCTTC
TRBV5-1	few	TRBJ2-4	TRBD2	CASSLGLAGGPKNIQYF	TGCGCCAGCAGCTTGGGGCTAGCGGGAGGGCCGAAGAACATTCAGTACTTC
TRBV11-2	.	TRBJ2-7	.	CSSSLGIGLPYEQYF	TGTTCCAGCAGCTTGGGGATAGGACTGCCCTACGAGCAGTACTTC
TRBV12-3/TRBV12-4	many	TRBJ1-4	.	CASSLWGADEKLFF	TGTGCCAGCAGTTTATGGGGGGCGGATGAAAAACTGTTTTTT
TRBV7-2	few	TRBJ2-3	.	CASSRRTDTDTQYF	TGTGCCAGCAGCCGGAGGACAGACACAGATACGCAGTATTTT
TRBV7-2	.	TRBJ1-5	.	CASSLARDQPQHF	TGTGCCAGCAGCTTAGCGAGGGATCAGCCCCAGCATTTT
TRBV6-1	few	TRBJ2-2	.	CASNELFF	TGTGCCAGCAATGAACTGTTTTTT
TRBV23-1	.	TRBJ2-7	.	CASSQSQAMNEQYF	TGCGCCAGCAGTCAATCGCAGGCAATGAACGAGCAGTACTTC
TRBV28	.	TRBJ2-7	.	CASSSTGAPIFYEQYF	TGTGCCAGCTCATCCACCGGGGCTCCCATATTCTACGAGCAGTACTTC
TRBV27	.	TRBJ2-2	.	CASSSPKGELFF	TGTGCCAGCAGTTCCCCCAAGGGGGAGCTGTTTTTT
TRBV19	.	TRBJ1-2	.	CASSTQGRGNYGYTF	TGTGCCAGTAGTACTCAAGGGAGGGGTAACTATGGCTACACCTTC
TRBV12-3/TRBV12-4	many	TRBJ1-4	.	CASRGSVVGEKLFF	TGTGCCAGCAGGGGGTCAGTTGTGGGTGAAAAACTGTTTTTT
TRBV2	.	TRBJ1-4	.	CASSELGGHATNEKLFF	TGTGCCAGCAGTGAATTAGGTGGACACGCAACTAATGAAAAACTGTTTTTT